Listed here are 22 T cell receptor beta chains from one sample, sequenced in a study of beta chain features in type 1 diabetes. Broader study findings: Shortening of TCRB CDR3s, moderate but significant, appeared in all four CD4+ subsets of Type 1 diabetes patients.

These receptors lack a known antigen. Every bit of the isolated RNA underwent reverse transcription, so sequencing read expressed TCRB transcripts. Some clones are missing from TCRdb's copy, which holds only in-frame ones; the method was immunoSEQ multiplex PCR. Of some 660,000 clones in the sample, more than 13% were seen once. Material for sequencing was naive CD4+ T cells from blood. These receptors came from a man aged 18 to 29 with type 1 diabetes.

A few counts support this clone. V gene TRBV5-6 combines with J gene TRBJ2-3; the D is unclear. Germline CDR1 SGHDT, CDR2 YYEEEE. Trimming took off 1 base at V and 5 bases at J, with 5 bases between the two ends. The CDR3 runs 12 residues. The CDR3 bases are TGTGCCAGCAGCTTGTCAGGAGATACGCAGTATTTT. Translated, it gives CASSLSGDTQYF. Together with reference TRBV5-6 and TRBJ2-3, the CDR3 gives the full variable domain: DAGVTQSPTHLIKTRGQQVTLRCSPKSGHDTVSWYQQALGQGPQFIFQYYEEEERQRGNFPDRFSGHQFPNYSSELNVNALLLGDSALYLCASSLSGDTQYFGPGTRLTVL.

This chain uses TRBV19 with TRBJ1-2; 9 bases map to TRBD1. CDR1 and CDR2 from the germline V gene are LNHDA and SQIVND (reference sequence). This CDR3 is built from 14 residues. V dropped 7 bases and J dropped 4; count of bases not matched to a gene: 7. The chain's CDR3 is CASTVDRGAYGYTF. CDR3 DNA sequence: TGTGCCAGTACCGTGGACAGGGGAGCCTATGGCTACACCTTC. The full variable domain, in which reference TRBV19 and TRBJ1-2 provide the parts outside the CDR3, is DGGITQSPKYLFRKEGQNVTLSCEQNLNHDAMYWYRQDPGQGLRLIYYSQIVNDFQKGDIAEGYSVSREKKESFPLTVTSAQKNPTAFYLCASTVDRGAYGYTFGSGTRLTVV.

This clone appeared a few times. The chain links TRBV21-1 to TRBJ1-5; the table's D gene call, TRBD1, was not cross checked with the DNA. TRBV21-1 is listed as a pseudogene. The CDR3 covers 16 residues. The CDR3 bases are TGTGCCAGCAGCAAAGACGCAGGGACAGGCAATCAGCCCCAGCATTTT. It is translated as CASSKDAGTGNQPQHF.

The chain links TRBV15 to TRBJ2-1; a possible D gene is TRBD1 (6 bases). Trimming pared 5 bases from V and 3 bases from J, leaving 20 bases between. From germline, CDR1 is LNHNV and CDR2 YYDKDF (reference sequence). The CDR3 sequence is 17 residues long. Here the CDR3 DNA reads TGTGCCACCAGCTTCGCCCAGGGGTGGGGATACTACAATGAGCAGTTCTTC. Its protein product is CATSFAQGWGYYNEQFF.

The gene calls are TRBV13 and TRBJ2-7; D uncertain. CDR1 and CDR2 (germline): PRHDT, FYEKMQ (reference sequence). Trimming pared 0 bases from V and 2 bases from J, leaving 11 bases between. The CDR3 covers 15 residues. DNA for the CDR3: TGTGCCAGCAGCTTAGGATCAAAACTCCCCTACGAGCAGTACTTC. This gives the protein CASSLGSKLPYEQYF.

The DNA for the CDR3 is TGCGCCAGCAGCGACGGTACGAGGCTTACCGGGGAGCTGTTTTTT. Protein sequence: CASSDGTRLTGELFF. This chain connects TRBV5-1 to TRBJ2-2; D uncertain. The V end lost 4 bases, the J end lost 5 bases, and 15 bases lay between the germline ends. This CDR3 region has 15 residues. Germline CDR1 SGHRS, CDR2 YFSETQ.

J is TRBJ2-3 and V is TRBV29-1; 9 nucleotides align to TRBD2. The V and J ends lost 4 bases and 0 bases, in that order; junction bases with no gene match: 5. Germline V gene sequence: CDR1 SQVTM, CDR2 ANQGSEA. The CDR3 has 15 amino acids. CDR3: CSVVPSGDSTDTQYF. CDR3 DNA sequence: TGCAGCGTTGTGCCTAGCGGGGACAGCACAGATACGCAGTATTTT.

The rearrangement joins TRBV7-9 to TRBJ2-7; D call uncertain. The V gene's germline CDR1 is SEHNR and CDR2 FQNEAQ (reference sequence). The CDR3 contains 13 residues. V was trimmed by 4 bases and J by 5 bases, leaving 12 bases between them. The CDR3, as DNA: TGTGCCAGCAGCTCCAGAGGTGGGCACGAGCAGTACTTC. It codes for CASSSRGGHEQYF.

This chain uses TRBV5-1 with TRBJ2-1, with D perhaps TRBD1 or TRBD2 (5 bases each). Germline lookup yields CDR1 SGHRS and CDR2 YFSETQ. V was trimmed by 4 bases and J by 6 bases, leaving 14 bases between them. The CDR3 length is 14 residues. CDR3: CASSPGTSSNEQFF. The CDR3 DNA sequence: TGCGCCAGCAGCCCCGGGACGTCGTCCAATGAGCAGTTCTTC.

The V gene is TRBV5-1, the J gene TRBJ2-6; unclear D gene. The CDR3 is 13 amino acids. The germline CDR1 and CDR2 sequences are SGHRS and YFSETQ. With 4 bases removed from V and 9 bases from J, the gap between germline ends came to 11 bases. The CDR3 coding sequence is TGCGCCAGCAGCCCCCTGGCGGACAACGTCCTGACTTTC. Its protein is CASSPLADNVLTF.

This clone was observed a handful of times. This same CDR3 is encoded by further DNA sequences in the sample. J is TRBJ1-2 and V is TRBV2, with D hard to call. Germline CDR1 is SNHLY and CDR2 is FYNNEI. This CDR3 is built from 12 residues. V shed 3 bases and J shed 8 bases, with 10 bases lying between them. The CDR3 DNA reads TGTGCCAGCAGTGAGGACCGTTACGGCTACACCTTC. Amino acids: CASSEDRYGYTF.

This clone was observed a few times. V and J are TRBV29-1 and TRBJ2-1; unclear D gene. V dropped 7 bases and J dropped 2 bases, with 9 bases sitting between them. Looked up from germline, CDR1 is SQVTM and CDR2 is ANQGSEA. CDR3 length: 12 residues. The CDR3 loop reads CSASAAYNEQFF. The CDR3 nucleotides are TGCAGCGCATCAGCAGCCTACAATGAGCAGTTCTTC.

The chain has TRBV9 and TRBJ2-2; perhaps TRBD1 as D (6 bases). The germline gives CDR1 SGDLS, CDR2 YYNGEE. The V end lost 0 bases, the J end lost 7 bases, and 16 bases lay between the germline ends. This CDR3 has 16 residues. The CDR3 is CASSVANQGKDGELFF. In nucleotides, the CDR3 is TGTGCCAGCAGCGTAGCAAATCAGGGGAAGGACGGGGAGCTGTTTTTT.

This chain joins TRBV27 and TRBJ2-1; D assignment may be TRBD1 or TRBD2 (5 bases each). The V end was cut by 3 bases, the J end by 7 bases, with 16 bases between. This CDR3 region has 15 residues. Looked up from germline, CDR1 is MNHEY and CDR2 is SMNVEV (reference sequence). The CDR3 bases are TGTGCCAGCAGTTTGTGGGGGACCCTTACTAATGAGCAGTTCTTC. Translating gives CASSLWGTLTNEQFF.

The chain employs TRBV5-6 and TRBJ1-2; D might be TRBD1 (5 bases). There are 13 residues in the CDR3. Germline CDR1 and CDR2: SGHDT and YYEEEE. Trimming removed 7 bases from V and 4 bases from J, with 14 bases in between. The CDR3 loop is CASSRDSPYGYTF. CDR3 DNA sequence: TGTGCCAGCTCAAGGGACTCCCCCTATGGCTACACCTTC.

The chain recombines TRBV7-9 with TRBJ2-3, with a tentative D call TRBD2 (6 bases). The CDR3 length is 14 residues. The V end was cut by 11 bases, the J end by 1 base, with 16 bases between. Germline values: CDR1 SEHNR, CDR2 FQNEAQ (reference sequence). CDR3: CAFMRGIRTDTQYF. The CDR3, as DNA: TGTGCCTTTATGCGGGGTATCCGCACAGATACGCAGTATTTT.

The chain's CDR3 is CASSFNRDRSGNTIYF. CDR3 DNA: TGTGCCAGCAGCTTCAACAGAGACCGCTCTGGAAACACCATATATTTT. The chain carries TRBV7-9 and TRBJ1-3; D is unclear. The germline V gene encodes CDR1 SEHNR and CDR2 FQNEAQ (reference sequence). The CDR3 has 16 residues. V shed 3 bases and J shed 0 bases, with 12 bases lying between them.

The table lists this clone with a few counts. Additional DNA sequences in this sample encode the identical CDR3. The V and J genes are TRBV20-1 and TRBJ2-5, with D possibly called TRBD1 or TRBD2 (5 bases each). CDR1 and CDR2 (germline): DFQATT, SNEGSKA (reference sequence). Trimming pared 3 bases from V and 4 bases from J, leaving 6 bases between. CDR3 length: 11 residues. CDR3 in DNA: TGCAGTGCTAGGGGACCAGAGACCCAGTACTTC. As protein: CSARGPETQYF.

The chain couples TRBV9 to TRBJ2-1; D assignment may be TRBD1 or TRBD2 (5 bases each). CDR1 is SGDLS, CDR2 YYNGEE, per germline. V lost 4 bases, J lost 8 bases, and 16 bases lay in between. This CDR3 is 14 amino acids long. The CDR3 loop reads CASSPRDALDEQFF. In nucleotides, the CDR3 is TGTGCCAGCAGCCCACGGGACGCTTTAGATGAGCAGTTCTTC.

V and J are TRBV5-4 and TRBJ2-5; TRBD2 is a possible D gene (6 bases). Germline CDR1 SGHNT, CDR2 YYREEE (reference sequence). Trimming stripped 3 bases from V and 4 bases from J, with 16 bases between. This CDR3 contains 15 residues. DNA for the CDR3: TGTGCCAGCAGCTCCCGTGAGGGAGGAGGAGAGACCCAGTACTTC. Its translation is CASSSREGGGETQYF.

This chain joins TRBV28 and TRBJ2-5; either TRBD1 or TRBD2 may fit D (5 bases each). This CDR3 has 13 residues. Germline CDR1 is MDHEN and CDR2 is SYDVKM. The DNA of the CDR3 is TGTGCTGTACGGGACGGGCGAAAAGAGACCCAGTACTTC. It specifies CAVRDGRKETQYF.

This clone was picked up a small number of times. J is TRBJ2-1 and V is TRBV5-1, with TRBD2 matching over 8 bases. This CDR3 comprises 14 residues. V dropped 6 bases and J dropped 4; count of bases not matched to a gene: 6. The V gene's germline CDR1 is SGHRS and CDR2 YFSETQ. The CDR3 spells CASTTGGEYNEQFF. CDR3 nucleotides: TGCGCCAGCACCACGGGAGGGGAGTACAATGAGCAGTTCTTC.